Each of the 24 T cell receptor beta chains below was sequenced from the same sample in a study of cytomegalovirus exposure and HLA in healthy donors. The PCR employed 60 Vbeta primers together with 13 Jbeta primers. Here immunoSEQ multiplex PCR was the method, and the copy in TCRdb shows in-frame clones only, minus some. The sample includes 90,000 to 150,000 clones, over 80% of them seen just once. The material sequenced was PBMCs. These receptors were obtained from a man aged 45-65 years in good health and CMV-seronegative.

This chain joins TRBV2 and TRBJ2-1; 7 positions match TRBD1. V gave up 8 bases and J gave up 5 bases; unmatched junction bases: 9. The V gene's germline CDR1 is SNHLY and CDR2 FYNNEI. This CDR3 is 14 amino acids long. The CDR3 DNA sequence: TGTGCCAGCCCGGGACAGAAAAAAAACAATGAGCAGTTCTTC. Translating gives CASPGQKKNNEQFF.

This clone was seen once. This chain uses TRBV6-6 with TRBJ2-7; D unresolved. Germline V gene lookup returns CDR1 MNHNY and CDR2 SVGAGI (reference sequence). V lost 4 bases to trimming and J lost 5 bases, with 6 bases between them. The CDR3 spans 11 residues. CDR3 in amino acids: CASSFRDEQYF. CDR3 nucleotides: TGTGCCAGCAGTTTTCGGGACGAGCAGTACTTC.

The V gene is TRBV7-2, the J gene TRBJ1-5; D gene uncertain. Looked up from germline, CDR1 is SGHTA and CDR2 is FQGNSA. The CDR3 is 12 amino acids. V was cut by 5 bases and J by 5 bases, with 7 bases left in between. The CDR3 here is CASSDNDQPQHF. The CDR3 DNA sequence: TGTGCCAGCAGCGACAATGATCAGCCCCAGCATTTT.

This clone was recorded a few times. The CDR3 here is CASRTGQGISTGELFF. The CDR3 nucleotides are TGTGCCAGCAGAACCGGACAAGGGATTTCCACCGGGGAGCTGTTTTTT. The rearrangement links TRBV13 to TRBJ2-2; D might be TRBD1 (5 bases). Per germline, CDR1 PRHDT and CDR2 FYEKMQ (reference sequence). The CDR3 spans 16 residues. V was pared by 6 bases and J by 4 bases, with 18 bases between.

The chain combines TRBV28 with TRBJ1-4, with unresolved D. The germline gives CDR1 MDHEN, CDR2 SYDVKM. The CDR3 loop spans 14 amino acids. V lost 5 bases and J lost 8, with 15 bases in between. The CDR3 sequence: CASSPPAGGEKLFF. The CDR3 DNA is TGTGCCAGCAGTCCCCCGGCGGGTGGGGAAAAACTGTTTTTT.

The CDR3 loop reads CASSLAPGRGGSYEQYF. CDR3 sequence (DNA): TGTGCCAGCAGCTTAGCGCCGGGGAGGGGGGGCTCCTACGAGCAGTACTTC. The chain combines TRBV7-2 with TRBJ2-7; D is possibly TRBD2 (7 bases). Trimming removed 0 bases from V and 0 bases from J, with 15 bases in between. The CDR3 covers 17 residues. The germline gives CDR1 SGHTA, CDR2 FQGNSA. Combining the CDR3 with reference TRBV7-2 and TRBJ2-7 gives the whole variable domain GAGVSQSPSNKVTEKGKDVELRCDPISGHTALYWYRQSLGQGLEFLIYFQGNSAPDKSGLPSDRFSAERTGGSVSTLTIQRTQQEDSAVYLCASSLAPGRGGSYEQYFGPGTRLTVT.

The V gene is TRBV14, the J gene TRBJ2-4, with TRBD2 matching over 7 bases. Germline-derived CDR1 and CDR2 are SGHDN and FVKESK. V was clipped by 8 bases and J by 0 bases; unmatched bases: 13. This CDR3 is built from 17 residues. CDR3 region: CASPGRESLLAKNIQYF. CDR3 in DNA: TGTGCCAGCCCGGGGAGGGAAAGTCTCTTAGCCAAAAACATTCAGTACTTC.

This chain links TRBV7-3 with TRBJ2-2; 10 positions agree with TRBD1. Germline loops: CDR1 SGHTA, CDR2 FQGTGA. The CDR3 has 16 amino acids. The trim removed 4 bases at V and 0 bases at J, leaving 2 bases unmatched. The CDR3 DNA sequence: TGTGCCAGCAGCTCCGGACAGGGGGCGAACACCGGGGAGCTGTTTTTT. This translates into CASSSGQGANTGELFF.

In DNA, the CDR3 is TGTGCCAGCGGGGCTTGGGGAGGCAACACCGGGGAGCTGTTTTTT. Amino acids: CASGAWGGNTGELFF. The chain carries TRBV25-1 and TRBJ2-2, with TRBD2 as a possible D gene (6 bases). Germline V gene data show CDR1 as MGHDK and CDR2 as SYGVNS. V was clipped by 8 bases and J by 2 bases, with 15 bases between them. The CDR3 totals 15 residues. Full variable domain (rest looked up from reference TRBV25-1 and TRBJ2-2): EADIYQTPRYLVIGTGKKITLECSQTMGHDKMYWYQQDPGMELHLIHYSYGVNSTEKGDLSSESTVSRIRTEHFPLTLESARPSHTSQYLCASGAWGGNTGELFFGEGSRLTVL.

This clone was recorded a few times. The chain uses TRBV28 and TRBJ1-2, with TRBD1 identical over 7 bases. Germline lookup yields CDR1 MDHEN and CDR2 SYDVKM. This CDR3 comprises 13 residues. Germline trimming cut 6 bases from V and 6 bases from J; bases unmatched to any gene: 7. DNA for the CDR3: TGTGCCAGCAGCACAGACAGGGTCGATGGCTACACCTTC. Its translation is CASSTDRVDGYTF.

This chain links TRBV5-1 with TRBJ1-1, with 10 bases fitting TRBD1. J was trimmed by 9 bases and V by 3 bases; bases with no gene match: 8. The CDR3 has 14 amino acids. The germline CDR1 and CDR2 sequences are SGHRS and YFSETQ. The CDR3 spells CASSSGQGIGKAFF. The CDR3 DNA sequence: TGCGCCAGCAGCTCGGGACAGGGGATAGGGAAAGCTTTCTTT.

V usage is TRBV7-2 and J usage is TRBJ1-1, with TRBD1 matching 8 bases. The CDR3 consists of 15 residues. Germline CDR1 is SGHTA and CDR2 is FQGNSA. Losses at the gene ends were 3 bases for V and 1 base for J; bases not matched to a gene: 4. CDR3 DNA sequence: TGTGCCAGCAGCTTGACAGGGGCCCCGAACACTGAAGCTTTCTTT. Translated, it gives CASSLTGAPNTEAFF.

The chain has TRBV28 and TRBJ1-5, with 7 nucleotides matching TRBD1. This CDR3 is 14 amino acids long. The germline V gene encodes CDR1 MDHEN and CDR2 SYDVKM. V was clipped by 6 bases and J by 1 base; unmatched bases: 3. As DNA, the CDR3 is TGTGCCAGCAGGACAGGGAGGAGCAATCAGCCCCAGCATTTT. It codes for CASRTGRSNQPQHF.

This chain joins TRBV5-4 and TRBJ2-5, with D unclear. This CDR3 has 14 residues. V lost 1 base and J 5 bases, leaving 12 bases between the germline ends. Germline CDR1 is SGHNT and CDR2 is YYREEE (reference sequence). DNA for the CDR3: TGTGCCAGCAGCTTGCGCGGCCGGCGGGAGACCCAGTACTTC. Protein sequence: CASSLRGRRETQYF. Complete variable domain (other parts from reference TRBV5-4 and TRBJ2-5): ETGVTQSPTHLIKTRGQQVTLRCSSQSGHNTVSWYQQALGQGPQFIFQYYREEENGRGNFPPRFSGLQFPNYSSELNVNALELDDSALYLCASSLRGRRETQYFGPGTRLLVL.

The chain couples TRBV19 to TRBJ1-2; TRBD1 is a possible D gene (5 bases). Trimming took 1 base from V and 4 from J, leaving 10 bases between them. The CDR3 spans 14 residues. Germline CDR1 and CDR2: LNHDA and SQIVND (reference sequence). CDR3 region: CASSIGQGLYGYTF. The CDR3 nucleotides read TGTGCCAGTAGTATAGGTCAGGGTCTCTATGGCTACACCTTC.

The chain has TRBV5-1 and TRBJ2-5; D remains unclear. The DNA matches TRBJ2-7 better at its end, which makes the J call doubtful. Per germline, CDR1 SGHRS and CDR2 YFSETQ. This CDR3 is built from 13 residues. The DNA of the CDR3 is TGCGCCAGCAGCAACGACCTTTACTACGAGCAGTACTTC. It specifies CASSNDLYYEQYF.

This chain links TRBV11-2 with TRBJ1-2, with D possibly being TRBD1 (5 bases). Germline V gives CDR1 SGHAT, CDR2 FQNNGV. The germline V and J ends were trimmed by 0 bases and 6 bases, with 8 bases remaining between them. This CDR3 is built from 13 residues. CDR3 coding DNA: TGTGCCAGCAGCTTAGAACTGGGGCATGGCTACACCTTC. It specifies CASSLELGHGYTF.

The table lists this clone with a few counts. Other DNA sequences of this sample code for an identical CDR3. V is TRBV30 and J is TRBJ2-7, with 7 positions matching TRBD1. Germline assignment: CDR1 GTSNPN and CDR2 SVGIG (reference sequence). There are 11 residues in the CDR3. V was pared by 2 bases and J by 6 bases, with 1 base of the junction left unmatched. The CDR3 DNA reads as TGTGCCTGGAGTTCAGGGGGCGAGCAGTACTTC. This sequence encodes CAWSSGGEQYF.

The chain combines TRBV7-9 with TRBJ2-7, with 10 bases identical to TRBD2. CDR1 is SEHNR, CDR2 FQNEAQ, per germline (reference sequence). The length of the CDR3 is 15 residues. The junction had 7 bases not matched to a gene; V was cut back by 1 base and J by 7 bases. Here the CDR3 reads CASSLDLAGVQEQYF. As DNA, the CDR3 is TGTGCCAGCAGCTTAGACCTAGCGGGAGTCCAAGAGCAGTACTTC.

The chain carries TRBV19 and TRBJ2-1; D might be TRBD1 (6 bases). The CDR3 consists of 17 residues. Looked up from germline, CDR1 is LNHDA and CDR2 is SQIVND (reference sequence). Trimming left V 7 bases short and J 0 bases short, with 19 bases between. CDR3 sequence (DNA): TGTGCCAGTACCAACCACCTGGGGGCTAGCTCCTACAATGAGCAGTTCTTC. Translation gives CASTNHLGASSYNEQFF.

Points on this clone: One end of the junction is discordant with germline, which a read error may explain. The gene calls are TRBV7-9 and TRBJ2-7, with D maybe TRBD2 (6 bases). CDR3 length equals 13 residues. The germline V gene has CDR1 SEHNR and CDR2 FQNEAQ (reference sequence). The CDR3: CSSSPLGRSEQYF. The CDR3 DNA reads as TGTTCCAGCAGCCCCTTAGGGAGGAGCGAGCAGTACTTC.

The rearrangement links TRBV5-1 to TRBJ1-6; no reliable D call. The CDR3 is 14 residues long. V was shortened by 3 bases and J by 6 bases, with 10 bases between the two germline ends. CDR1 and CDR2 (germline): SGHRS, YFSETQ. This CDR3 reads CASSSREGNSPLHF. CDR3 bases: TGCGCCAGCAGCTCCCGGGAGGGTAATTCACCCCTCCACTTT.

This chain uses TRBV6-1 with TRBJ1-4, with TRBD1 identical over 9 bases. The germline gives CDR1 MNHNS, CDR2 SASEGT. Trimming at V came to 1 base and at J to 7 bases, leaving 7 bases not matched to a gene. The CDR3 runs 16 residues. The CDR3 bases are TGTGCCAGCAGTGAAGAATGGACAGGGGTTGGTGAAAAACTGTTTTTT. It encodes CASSEEWTGVGEKLFF.

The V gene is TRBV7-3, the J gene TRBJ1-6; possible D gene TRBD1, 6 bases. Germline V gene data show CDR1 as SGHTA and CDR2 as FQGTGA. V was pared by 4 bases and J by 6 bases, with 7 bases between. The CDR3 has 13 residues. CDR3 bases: TGTGCCAGCAGCTCGGACAGTAATTCACCCCTCCACTTT. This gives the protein CASSSDSNSPLHF.